This T cell receptor beta chain originates from a study of post-analysis software for immune sequencing data. Study details: Some patients lacked subtype; others had relapsing-remitting, secondary progressive or progressive-relapsing disease. Study results and limitations: Elevated frequency relative to controls characterized four or five TRBV segments in patients, TRBV5-6, TRBV5-1 and TRBV20-1 among them.

cDNA libraries of TCR beta carried unique molecular identifiers. TCRdb reprocessed the PCR reads with MiXCR, giving one entry per CDR3 protein. The table includes hundreds of thousands of distinct CDR3 sequences, roughly 45% detected once. With 5 bases removed from V and 3 bases from J, the gap between germline ends came to 11 bases. CDR3 length: 13 amino acids. In germline, CDR1 is SGHTA, CDR2 FQGNSA. A remark on this clonotype: Its antigen is currently unknown.

The sequenced sample consisted of blood. The receptor's source is a girl aged 10 to 17 with multiple sclerosis. The chain employs TRBV7-2 and TRBJ2-7, with D possibly matching TRBD1 (5 bases). The CDR3 sequence: CASSPRQGYEQYF. The CDR3 nucleotides read TGTGCCAGCAGCCCTCGGCAGGGCTACGAGCAGTACTTC.